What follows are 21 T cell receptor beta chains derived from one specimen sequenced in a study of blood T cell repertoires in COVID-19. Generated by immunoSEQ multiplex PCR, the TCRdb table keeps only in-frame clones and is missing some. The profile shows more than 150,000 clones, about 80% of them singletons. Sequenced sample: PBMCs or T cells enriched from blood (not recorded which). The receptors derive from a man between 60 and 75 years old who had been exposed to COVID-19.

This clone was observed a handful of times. The CDR3 DNA sequence: TGTGCCAGCAGTCAAACGCCACGGACAGGGCGAACGAGCAATTCACCCCTCCACTTT. It is translated as CASSQTPRTGRTSNSPLHF. V is TRBV27 and J is TRBJ1-6, with 8 bases aligning to TRBD1. The CDR3 runs to 19 residues. With V trimmed by 5 bases and J by 7 bases, 19 bases remained unmatched. The germline gives CDR1 MNHEY, CDR2 SMNVEV (reference sequence).

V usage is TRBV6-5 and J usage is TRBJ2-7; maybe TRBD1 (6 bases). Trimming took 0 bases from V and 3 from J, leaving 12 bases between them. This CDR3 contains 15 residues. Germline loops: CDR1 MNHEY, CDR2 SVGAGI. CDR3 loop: CASSYSSRTDYEQYF. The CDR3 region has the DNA TGTGCCAGCAGTTACTCGAGCCGGACAGACTACGAGCAGTACTTC.

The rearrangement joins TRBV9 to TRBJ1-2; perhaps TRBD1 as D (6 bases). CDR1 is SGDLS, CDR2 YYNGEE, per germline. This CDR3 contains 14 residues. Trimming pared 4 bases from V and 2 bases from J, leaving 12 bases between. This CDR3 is CASSLDSPNYGYTF. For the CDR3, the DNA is TGTGCCAGCAGCTTGGACAGTCCCAACTATGGCTACACCTTC.

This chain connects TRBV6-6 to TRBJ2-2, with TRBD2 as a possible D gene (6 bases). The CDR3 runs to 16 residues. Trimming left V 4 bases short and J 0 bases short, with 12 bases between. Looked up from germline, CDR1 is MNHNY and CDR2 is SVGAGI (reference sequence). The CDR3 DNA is TGTGCCAGCAGTTCCGGCGGGACTTCGAACACCGGGGAGCTGTTTTTT. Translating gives CASSSGGTSNTGELFF.

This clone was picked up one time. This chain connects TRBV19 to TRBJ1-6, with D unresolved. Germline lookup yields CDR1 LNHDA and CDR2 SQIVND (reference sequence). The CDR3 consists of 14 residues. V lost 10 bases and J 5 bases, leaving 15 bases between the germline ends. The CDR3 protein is CATTRGGHNSPLHF. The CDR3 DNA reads TGTGCCACTACGCGGGGAGGTCATAATTCACCCCTCCACTTT. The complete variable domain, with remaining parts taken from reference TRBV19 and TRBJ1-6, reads DGGITQSPKYLFRKEGQNVTLSCEQNLNHDAMYWYRQDPGQGLRLIYYSQIVNDFQKGDIAEGYSVSREKKESFPLTVTSAQKNPTAFYLCATTRGGHNSPLHFGNGTRLTVT.

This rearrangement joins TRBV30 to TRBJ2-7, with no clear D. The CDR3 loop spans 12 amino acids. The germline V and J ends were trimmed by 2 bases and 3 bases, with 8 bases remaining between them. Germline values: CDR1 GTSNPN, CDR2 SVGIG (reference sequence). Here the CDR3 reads CAWSLLFYEQYF. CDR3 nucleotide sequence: TGTGCCTGGAGTCTCCTGTTCTACGAGCAGTACTTC. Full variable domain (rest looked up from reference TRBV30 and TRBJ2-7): SQTIHQWPATLVQPVGSPLSLECTVEGTSNPNLYWYRQAAGRGLQLLFYSVGIGQISSEVPQNLSASRPQDRQFILSSKKLLLSDSGFYLCAWSLLFYEQYFGPGTRLTVT.

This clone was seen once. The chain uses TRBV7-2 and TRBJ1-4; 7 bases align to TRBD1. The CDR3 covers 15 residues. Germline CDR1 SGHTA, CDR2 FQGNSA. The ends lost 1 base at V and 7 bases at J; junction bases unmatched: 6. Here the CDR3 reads CASSLGPGTAEKLFF. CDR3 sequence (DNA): TGTGCCAGCAGCTTAGGGCCCGGGACAGCTGAAAAACTGTTTTTT. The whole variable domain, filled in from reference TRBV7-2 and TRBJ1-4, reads GAGVSQSPSNKVTEKGKDVELRCDPISGHTALYWYRQSLGQGLEFLIYFQGNSAPDKSGLPSDRFSAERTGGSVSTLTIQRTQQEDSAVYLCASSLGPGTAEKLFFGSGTQLSVL.

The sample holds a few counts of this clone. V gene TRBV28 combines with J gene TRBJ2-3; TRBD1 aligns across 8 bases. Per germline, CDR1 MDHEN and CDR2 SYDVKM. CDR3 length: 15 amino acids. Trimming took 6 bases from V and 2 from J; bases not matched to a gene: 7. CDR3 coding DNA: TGTGCCAGCAGGGTCGACAGGGGCCTCACAGATACGCAGTATTTT. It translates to CASRVDRGLTDTQYF.

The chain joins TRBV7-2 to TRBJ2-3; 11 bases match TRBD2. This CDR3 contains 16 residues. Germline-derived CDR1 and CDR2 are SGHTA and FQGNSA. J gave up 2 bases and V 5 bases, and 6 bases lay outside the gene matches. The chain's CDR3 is CASSPPGLAATDTQYF. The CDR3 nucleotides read TGTGCCAGCAGCCCTCCGGGACTAGCGGCCACAGATACGCAGTATTTT.

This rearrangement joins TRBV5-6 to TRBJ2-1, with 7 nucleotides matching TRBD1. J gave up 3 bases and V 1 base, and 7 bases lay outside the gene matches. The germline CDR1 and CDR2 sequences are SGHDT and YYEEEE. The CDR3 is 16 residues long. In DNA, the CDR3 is TGTGCCAGCAGCTTGTTCCGGACAGGAAGCTACAATGAGCAGTTCTTC. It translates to CASSLFRTGSYNEQFF.

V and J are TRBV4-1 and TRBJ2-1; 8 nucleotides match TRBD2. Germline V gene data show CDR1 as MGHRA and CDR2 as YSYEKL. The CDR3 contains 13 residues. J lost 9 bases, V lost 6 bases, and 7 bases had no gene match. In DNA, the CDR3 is TGCGCCAGCAGTGTAGCGGGACTTAGTGAGCAGTTCTTC. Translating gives CASSVAGLSEQFF.

The CDR3 loop is CASSSPQGYEQYF. For the CDR3, the DNA is TGTGCCAGCAGCTCCCCCCAGGGTTACGAGCAGTACTTC. This chain uses TRBV7-2 with TRBJ2-7; possible D gene TRBD1, 5 bases. Germline V gene lookup returns CDR1 SGHTA and CDR2 FQGNSA. The CDR3 is 13 amino acids. Trimming stripped 4 bases from V and 4 bases from J, with 11 bases between.

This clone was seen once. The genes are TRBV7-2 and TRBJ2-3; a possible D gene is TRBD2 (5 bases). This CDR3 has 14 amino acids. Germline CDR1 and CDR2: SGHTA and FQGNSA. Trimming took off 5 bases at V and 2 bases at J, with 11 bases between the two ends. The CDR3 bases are TGTGCCAGCAGCCCCGACTACGCCACAGATACGCAGTATTTT. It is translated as CASSPDYATDTQYF.

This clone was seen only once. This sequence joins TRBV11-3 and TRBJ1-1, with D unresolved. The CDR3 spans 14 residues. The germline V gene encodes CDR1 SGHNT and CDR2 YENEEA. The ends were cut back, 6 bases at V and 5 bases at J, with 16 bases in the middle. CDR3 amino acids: CASRNRREGTEAFF. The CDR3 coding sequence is TGTGCCAGCAGGAACCGGAGGGAAGGGACTGAAGCTTTCTTT.

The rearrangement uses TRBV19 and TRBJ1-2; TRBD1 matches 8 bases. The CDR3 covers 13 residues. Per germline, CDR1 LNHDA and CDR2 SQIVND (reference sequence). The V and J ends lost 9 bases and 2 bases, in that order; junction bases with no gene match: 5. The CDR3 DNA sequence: TGTGCCAGCTTGGACAGGGAGAACTATGGCTACACCTTC. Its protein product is CASLDRENYGYTF.

CDR3 in amino acids: CASRLPGGYNEQFF. The CDR3 DNA is TGTGCCAGCAGGCTCCCGGGAGGTTACAATGAGCAGTTCTTC. The chain uses TRBV28 and TRBJ2-1; TRBD2 matches at 7 bases. The CDR3 length is 14 residues. Trimming at V came to 6 bases and at J to 4 bases, leaving 6 bases not matched to a gene. Germline CDR1 is MDHEN and CDR2 is SYDVKM.

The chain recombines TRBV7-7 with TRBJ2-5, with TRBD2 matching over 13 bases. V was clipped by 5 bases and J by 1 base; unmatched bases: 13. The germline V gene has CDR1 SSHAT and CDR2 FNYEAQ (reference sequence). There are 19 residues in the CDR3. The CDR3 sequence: CASSAGPGLAGRTQETQYF. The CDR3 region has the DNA TGTGCCAGCAGCGCAGGCCCGGGACTAGCGGGAAGAACCCAAGAGACCCAGTACTTC. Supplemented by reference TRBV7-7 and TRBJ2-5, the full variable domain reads GAGVSQSPRYKVTKRGQDVTLRCDPISSHATLYWYQQALGQGPEFLTYFNYEAQPDKSGLPSDRFSAERPEGSISTLTIQRTEQRDSAMYRCASSAGPGLAGRTQETQYFGPGTRLLVL.

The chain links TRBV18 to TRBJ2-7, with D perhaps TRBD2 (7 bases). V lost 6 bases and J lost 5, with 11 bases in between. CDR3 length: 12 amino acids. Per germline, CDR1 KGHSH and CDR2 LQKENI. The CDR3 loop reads CASSGGGDEQYF. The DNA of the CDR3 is TGTGCCAGCTCCGGAGGGGGGGACGAGCAGTACTTC.

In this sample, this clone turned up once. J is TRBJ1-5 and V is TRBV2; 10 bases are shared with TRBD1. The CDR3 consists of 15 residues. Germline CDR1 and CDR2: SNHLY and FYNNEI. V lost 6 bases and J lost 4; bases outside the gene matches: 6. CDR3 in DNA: TGTGCCAGCAGACCCGACAGGGGGCTTAATCAGCCCCAGCATTTT. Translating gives CASRPDRGLNQPQHF.

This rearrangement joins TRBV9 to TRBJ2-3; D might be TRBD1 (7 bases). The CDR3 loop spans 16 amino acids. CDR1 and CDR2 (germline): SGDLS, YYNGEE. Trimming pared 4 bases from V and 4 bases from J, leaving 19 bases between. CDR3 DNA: TGTGCCAGCAGCCAGGGGGGCAGGGTCGGCGCAGATACGCAGTATTTT. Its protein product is CASSQGGRVGADTQYF.

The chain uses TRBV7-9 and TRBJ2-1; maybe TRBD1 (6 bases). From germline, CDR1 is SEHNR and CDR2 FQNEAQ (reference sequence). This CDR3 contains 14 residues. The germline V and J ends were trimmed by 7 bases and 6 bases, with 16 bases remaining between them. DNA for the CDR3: TGTGCCAGCACCTACCCAGGGGTAGGCAATGAGCAGTTCTTC. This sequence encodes CASTYPGVGNEQFF.